This T cell receptor beta chain is from a study of blood T cells in healthy people across ages. Overall study results and limits: It was held that the diversity estimates obtained from one million T cells were underestimates.

CDR3 length: 18 amino acids. Trimming took 0 bases from V and 0 from J, leaving 13 bases between them. The germline V gene encodes CDR1 SGHRS and CDR2 YFSETQ. Combining a sample-barcoded 5' primer with a J-beta primer mix, a second PCR ran for roughly 7 to 12 cycles. TCRdb processed the 5' RACE reads anew with MiXCR; each CDR3 protein has one entry. Of nearly 800,000 distinct CDR3 sequences listed, roughly 25% are singletons. This clonotype was seen more than once but under ten times. Its antigen is unknown. The same data also contributed to another study, on T cells of mothers and their children. In that study: A few healthy Caucasian mothers, along with their six children, were the donors.

This chain uses TRBV5-1 with TRBJ2-6; weak D call: TRBD1 (7 bases). Sequencing was done on a sample of blood. This receptor was identified in a boy younger than 18 in good health. CDR3 nucleotides: TGCGCCAGCAGCTTGGATCCAGGGGGGATCTCTGGGGCCAACGTCCTGACTTTC. Residues: CASSLDPGGISGANVLTF.